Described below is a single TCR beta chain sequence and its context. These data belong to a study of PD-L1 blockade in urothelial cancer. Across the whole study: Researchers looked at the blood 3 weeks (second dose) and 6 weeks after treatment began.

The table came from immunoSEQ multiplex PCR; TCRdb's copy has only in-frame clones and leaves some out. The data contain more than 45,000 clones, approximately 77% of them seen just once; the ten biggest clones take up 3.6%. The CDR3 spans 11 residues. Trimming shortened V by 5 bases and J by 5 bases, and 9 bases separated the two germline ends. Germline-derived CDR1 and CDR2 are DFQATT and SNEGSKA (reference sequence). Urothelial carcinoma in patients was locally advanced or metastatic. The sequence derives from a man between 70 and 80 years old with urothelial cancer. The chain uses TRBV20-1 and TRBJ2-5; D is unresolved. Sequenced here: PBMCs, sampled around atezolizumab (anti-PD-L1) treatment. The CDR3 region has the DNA TGCAGTGCTCGGGTCCCGGAGACCCAGTACTTC. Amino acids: CSARVPETQYF.